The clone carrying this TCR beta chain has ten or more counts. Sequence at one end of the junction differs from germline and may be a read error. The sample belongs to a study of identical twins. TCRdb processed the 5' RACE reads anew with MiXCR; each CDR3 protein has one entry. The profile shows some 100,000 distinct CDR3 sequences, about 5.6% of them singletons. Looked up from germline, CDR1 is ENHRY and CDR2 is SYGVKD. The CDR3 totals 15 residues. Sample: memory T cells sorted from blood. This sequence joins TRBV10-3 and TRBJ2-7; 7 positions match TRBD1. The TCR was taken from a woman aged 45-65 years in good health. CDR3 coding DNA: TGTGCCATCAGTGAGATTGACAGGGACCTACAGGAGCGGTACTTC. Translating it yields CAISEIDRDLQERYF.